This record concerns one T cell receptor (beta chain) sequence. Its antigen is unknown. Qualities for individual bases were not recorded, and no much larger clone is one base off. CDR1 and CDR2 were assigned from the germline V gene as MDHEN and SYDVKM. The V end gives up 3 bases and the J end 5 bases, leaving 6 bases in the junction not matched to a gene. Including cysteine and phenylalanine, the CDR3 has 15 amino acids. Only the CDR3 part of the read is kept: 45 bases, read in frame from the first base. To prepare the library, the immunoSEQ multiplex PCR assay was applied. TCRdb carries this immuneACCESS record with in-frame sequences only. Its versions omit some clonotypes, under half of them owing to an unresolved V gene in the studies checked, with the rest unexplained. Within this sample are tens of thousands of clones, with approximately 95% of them counted one time only. The ten top clones hold more than 0.85% of the sample.

This sample was taken from a study of T cell changes during pregnancy in multiple sclerosis (dated by TCRdb to the late 2010s). Study-level background: Changes in the T cell repertoire over the course of pregnancy were examined in this study in women with multiple sclerosis.

The starting material was peripheral blood, obtained in the second trimester of pregnancy. The origin of this receptor is a female donor in good health, enrolled as a control in a pregnancy study. The chain employs TRBV28 and TRBJ1-4; TRBD1 fits 7 bases in the junction. The CDR3 corresponds to CASSFSTGLNEKLFF. At the DNA level, the sequence is TGTGCCAGCAGTTTCTCGACAGGGCTGAATGAAAAACTGTTTTTT.